The 21 T cell receptor beta chains given below trace back to one sample, sequenced in a study of early T cells in non-severe SARS-CoV-2 infection. MiXCR was run by TCRdb on the 5' RACE reads, yielding one entry per CDR3 protein. The sample yields 20,000 to 25,000 distinct CDR3 sequences, around 4% seen once. What was sequenced was whole blood. The receptors stem from an adult who was a healthcare worker with PCR-confirmed SARS-CoV-2 infection or an uninfected control (not recorded which).

This clonotype was observed at least ten times. V is TRBV19 and J is TRBJ2-3, with a weak D call TRBD1 (6 bases). Germline CDR1 is LNHDA and CDR2 is SQIVND (reference sequence). The CDR3 is made up of 14 amino acids. V lost 4 bases and J 0 bases, leaving 8 bases between the germline ends. For the CDR3, the DNA is TGTGCCAGTAGTACCGGACAGAGCACAGATACGCAGTATTTT. Amino acid sequence: CASSTGQSTDTQYF.

This clonotype was recorded a few times. The gene calls are TRBV4-2 and TRBJ2-2, with D perhaps matching TRBD1 (6 bases). The germline gives CDR1 LGHNA, CDR2 YNFKEQ. The CDR3 length is 16 residues. V was clipped by 0 bases and J by 4 bases, with 12 bases between them. The DNA of the CDR3 is TGTGCCAGCAGCCAAGACCAGGGGTCGGGCACCGGGGAGCTGTTTTTT. This gives the protein CASSQDQGSGTGELFF.

The chain recombines TRBV30 with TRBJ1-2, with a tentative D call TRBD1 (5 bases). Germline V gene data show CDR1 as GTSNPN and CDR2 as SVGIG (reference sequence). The CDR3 is 12 amino acids. The germline V and J ends were trimmed by 4 bases and 3 bases, with 9 bases remaining between them. CDR3 DNA sequence: TGTGCCTGGATACGGGACCACTATGGCTACACCTTC. Protein sequence: CAWIRDHYGYTF.

The table lists this clonotype with many counts. A much bigger clone sits one base away, suggesting this may be a read error. This chain connects TRBV18 to TRBJ1-1; TRBD1 is a possible D gene (5 bases). Per the germline V gene, CDR1 is KGHSH and CDR2 is LQKENI. The CDR3 sequence is 14 residues long. CDR3 sequence reads: CASSPWVLDTEVFF. CDR3 DNA sequence: TGTGCCAGCTCACCGTGGGTATTGGACACTGAAGTTTTCTTT.

This clonotype was detected many times. The gene calls are TRBV5-1 and TRBJ1-3; D gene uncertain. Germline CDR1 and CDR2: SGHRS and YFSETQ. V was shortened by 4 bases and J by 0 bases, with 11 bases between the two germline ends. The CDR3 runs 15 residues. The chain's CDR3 is CASSLSGLSGNTIYF. CDR3 sequence (DNA): TGCGCCAGCAGCCTCTCCGGCCTCTCTGGAAACACCATATATTTT.

This clonotype was counted ten times or more. The gene calls are TRBV12-3 or TRBV12-4 and TRBJ2-7, with TRBD1 matching over 7 bases. CDR3 length: 15 amino acids. V dropped 5 bases and J dropped 3; count of bases not matched to a gene: 10. For the CDR3, the DNA is TGTGCCAGCAGTCCCCGGGACAGCCCTTACTACGAGCAGTACTTC. This translates into CASSPRDSPYYEQYF.

By frequency in the sample, this clonotype is medium-sized. The chain has TRBV30 and TRBJ1-2; D is unresolved. This CDR3 has 15 amino acids. Germline CDR1 GTSNPN, CDR2 SVGIG (reference sequence). Trimming removed 4 bases from V and 2 bases from J, with 17 bases in between. CDR3 sequence: CAWITPYRGNYGYTF. The CDR3 DNA sequence: TGTGCCTGGATAACCCCCTATCGGGGAAACTATGGCTACACCTTC.

This chain uses TRBV6-6 with TRBJ2-7; D may be TRBD1 (6 bases). CDR1 is MNHNY and CDR2 is SVGAGI in the germline V gene (reference sequence). Between the trimmed V and J ends, which lost 8 bases and 3 bases, there was a span of 11 bases. This CDR3 region has 12 residues. CDR3 coding DNA: TGTGCCAGCGCGTTAGGGGGCTACGAGCAGTACTTC. It yields the protein CASALGGYEQYF.

In its sample, this clonotype ranks as medium-sized. The chain is built from TRBV15 and TRBJ2-6, with 12 bases identical to TRBD1. V trimming: 3 bases; J trimming: 3 bases; junction bases outside the gene matches: 6. There are 18 residues in the CDR3. Germline V gene lookup returns CDR1 LNHNV and CDR2 YYDKDF (reference sequence). CDR3 amino acids: CATSRTGQGAYGANVLTF. CDR3 sequence (DNA): TGTGCCACCAGCAGGACGGGACAGGGGGCTTATGGGGCCAACGTCCTGACTTTC.

The sample holds many counts of this clonotype. DNA of the CDR3: TGTGCCAGCAGCCTCCAGGGACGACTTAGCACAGATACGCAGTATTTT. Encoded protein: CASSLQGRLSTDTQYF. The rearrangement joins TRBV7-2 to TRBJ2-3; D assignment may be TRBD1 or TRBD2 (5 bases each). CDR1 SGHTA and CDR2 FQGNSA come from the germline V gene. Trimming took off 5 bases at V and 0 bases at J, with 15 bases between the two ends. The CDR3 totals 16 residues.

This clonotype showed up many times. The genes are TRBV10-3 and TRBJ2-5; D ambiguous. Germline lookup yields CDR1 ENHRY and CDR2 SYGVKD. Trimming took off 0 bases at V and 5 bases at J, with 10 bases between the two ends. CDR3 length: 14 amino acids. CDR3 sequence: CAISESLLQETQYF. Here the CDR3 DNA reads TGTGCCATCAGTGAGTCGTTGCTGCAGGAGACCCAGTACTTC.

This clonotype was counted at least ten times. The V gene is TRBV7-2, the J gene TRBJ1-5; D is perhaps TRBD1 (5 bases). The CDR3 is 14 residues long. Per germline, CDR1 SGHTA and CDR2 FQGNSA. Trimming took off 0 bases at V and 7 bases at J, with 10 bases between the two ends. For the CDR3, the DNA is TGTGCCAGCAGCTTAGCCAGGGTTGAACAGCCCCAGCATTTT. Translating gives CASSLARVEQPQHF.

This clonotype has ten or more counts. The chain couples TRBV11-3 to TRBJ2-1; D remains ambiguous. The ends were cut back, 5 bases at V and 0 bases at J, with 11 bases in the middle. The V gene's germline CDR1 is SGHNT and CDR2 YENEEA. The CDR3 length is 15 residues. CDR3 sequence (DNA): TGTGCCAGCAGCCCGGACGGAAGCTCCTACAATGAGCAGTTCTTC. Translation: CASSPDGSSYNEQFF.

The table lists this clonotype with many counts. J is TRBJ2-1 and V is TRBV11-2; 11 positions match TRBD2. J lost 6 bases, V lost 1 base, and 5 bases had no gene match. Germline V gene data show CDR1 as SGHAT and CDR2 as FQNNGV. The CDR3 contains 16 residues. In DNA, the CDR3 is TGTGCCAGCAGCTTAGGACTAGCGGGGACCCTCAATGAGCAGTTCTTC. This codes for CASSLGLAGTLNEQFF.

This clonotype showed up many times. The J gene is TRBJ1-1, the V gene TRBV29-1; D remains ambiguous. Per germline, CDR1 SQVTM and CDR2 ANQGSEA. Trimming shortened V by 6 bases and J by 5 bases, and 16 bases separated the two germline ends. The CDR3 length is 13 residues. The CDR3 DNA sequence: TGCAGCGTCCTTCCACCCGTCCGGACTGAAGCTTTCTTT. It yields the protein CSVLPPVRTEAFF.

This clonotype was counted at least ten times. The chain uses TRBV30 and TRBJ1-2, with 8 bases that match TRBD1. The CDR3 runs 14 residues. CDR1 is GTSNPN, CDR2 SVGIG, per germline (reference sequence). Germline trimming cut 0 bases from V and 6 bases from J; bases unmatched to any gene: 6. In nucleotides, the CDR3 is TGTGCCTGGAGTGTACGACAGGGGCGGAATGGCTACACCTTC. Encoded protein: CAWSVRQGRNGYTF. Full variable domain (rest looked up from reference TRBV30 and TRBJ1-2): SQTIHQWPATLVQPVGSPLSLECTVEGTSNPNLYWYRQAAGRGLQLLFYSVGIGQISSEVPQNLSASRPQDRQFILSSKKLLLSDSGFYLCAWSVRQGRNGYTFGSGTRLTVV.

CDR3 coding DNA: TGTGCCAGCAGTAACCGATTCGGGACAGGGATTAATTCACCCCTCCACTTT. The encoded protein is CASSNRFGTGINSPLHF. V gene TRBV28 combines with J gene TRBJ1-6; TRBD1 aligns across 9 bases. The CDR3 is 17 amino acids. The J segment lost 6 bases and the V segment lost 5 bases, leaving 11 bases of the junction unmatched. Germline CDR1 is MDHEN and CDR2 is SYDVKM.

This sequence joins TRBV16 and TRBJ1-2, with TRBD1 matching over 8 bases. CDR1 KGHSY and CDR2 FQNENV come from the germline V gene. CDR3 size: 13 residues. After removal of 4 bases from V and 7 bases from J, the junction contained 5 bases not matched to a gene. The CDR3 DNA reads TGTGCCAGCAGCCCAGGACAGGGCCCTGGCTACACCTTC. This gives the protein CASSPGQGPGYTF.

This clonotype was seen ten or more times. The rearrangement uses TRBV5-1 and TRBJ2-1; a weak D match, TRBD2 (5 bases). Trimming cost V 3 bases and J 0 bases, with 13 bases left between them. Looked up from germline, CDR1 is SGHRS and CDR2 is YFSETQ. CDR3 length: 16 amino acids. In DNA, the CDR3 is TGCGCCAGCAGCTGGGAGACCGTTAGCTCCTACAATGAGCAGTTCTTC. This sequence encodes CASSWETVSSYNEQFF.

The chain employs TRBV3-1 and TRBJ2-7; 8 nucleotides match TRBD1. CDR3 length: 14 amino acids. V trimming: 4 bases; J trimming: 7 bases; junction bases outside the gene matches: 9. Germline V CDR1 and CDR2: LGHDT, YNNKEL (reference sequence). The CDR3 protein is CASSLGQDSREQYF. The CDR3 DNA reads TGTGCCAGCAGCCTGGGACAGGATTCGCGGGAGCAGTACTTC.

In its sample, this clonotype was seen many times. A read error may account for a junction end that differs from germline. The J gene is TRBJ2-5, the V gene TRBV7-6; 11 positions match TRBD2. CDR1 is SGHVS, CDR2 FNYEAQ, per germline. The CDR3 covers 11 residues. The CDR3 coding sequence is TGTGCCAGCAGCCCTTTACTAGCGGGGGACTTC. Its protein product is CASSPLLAGDF.